The present entry profiles one T cell receptor (beta chain) with its context. Antigen specificity is unknown. One end of the junction varies from germline; a read error may be responsible. TCR beta CDR3 sequences were amplified from RNA transcripts. During a first-round RT-PCR of the TCR CDR3, the HTBI primer set was used. TCRdb reanalysed the multiplex PCR reads using MiXCR and keeps one entry per CDR3 protein. The table has roughly 600,000 distinct CDR3 sequences, roughly 15% seen once. The CDR3 is made up of 15 amino acids. Germline V lookup: CDR1 SGDLS, CDR2 YYNGEE. The sample comes from a study of T cells in Graves' hyperthyroidism and ophthalmopathy. Regarding the study as a whole: In blood, most of the thyroid clonotypes expanded above 0.001 were also present.

The chain uses TRBV9 and TRBJ2-3; 7 positions agree with TRBD2. The TCR comes from a woman in her forties or fifties with Graves' ophthalmopathy. The specimen was blood. The CDR3 is CASSATSASTGTQYF. The CDR3 DNA reads as TGTGCCAGCAGCGCAACTAGCGCGAGCACAGGTACGCAGTATTTT.